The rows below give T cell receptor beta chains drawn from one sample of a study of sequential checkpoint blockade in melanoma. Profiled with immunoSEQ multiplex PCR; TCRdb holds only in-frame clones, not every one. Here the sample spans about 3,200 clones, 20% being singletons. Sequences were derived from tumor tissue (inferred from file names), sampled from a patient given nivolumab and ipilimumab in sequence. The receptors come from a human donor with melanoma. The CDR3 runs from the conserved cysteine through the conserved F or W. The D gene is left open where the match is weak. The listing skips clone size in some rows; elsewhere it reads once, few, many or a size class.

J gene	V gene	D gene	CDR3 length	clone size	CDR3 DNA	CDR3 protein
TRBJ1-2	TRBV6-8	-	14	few	TGTGCCACCCACCCTGGGACGGTGAACTATGGCTACACCTTC	CATHPGTVNYGYTF
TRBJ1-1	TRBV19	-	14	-	TGTGCCAGTAGGACAGGAGGTTACGTCACTGAAGCTTTCTTT	CASRTGGYVTEAFF
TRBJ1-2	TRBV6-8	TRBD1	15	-	TGTGCCAGCAGTTTGGGGACAGGGGCTAACTATGGCTACACCTTC	CASSLGTGANYGYTF
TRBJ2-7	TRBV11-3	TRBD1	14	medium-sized	TGTGCCAGCAGCTCCGGGACAGGGAGTATCGAGCAGTACTTC	CASSSGTGSIEQYF
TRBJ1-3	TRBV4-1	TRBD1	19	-	TGCGCCAGCAGCCAAGAAGACAGGGGCTTTTCGGACTCTGGAAACACCATATATTTT	CASSQEDRGFSDSGNTIYF
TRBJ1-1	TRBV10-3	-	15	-	TGTGCCATCAGTGAGTCCCGGGGAGGGAACACTGAAGCTTTCTTT	CAISESRGGNTEAFF
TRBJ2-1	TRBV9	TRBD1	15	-	TGTGCCAGCAGCGCCGGACAGGGGGGGTTGGATGAGCAGTTCTTC	CASSAGQGGLDEQFF
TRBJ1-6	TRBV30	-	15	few	TGTGCCTGGAGCTCCCGGGACATCTTTAATTCACCCCTCCACTTT	CAWSSRDIFNSPLHF
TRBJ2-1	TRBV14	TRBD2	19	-	TGTGCCAGCAGCCAAGAAGAGACTTCCGGGAGGGCCTTGCATAATGAGCAGTTCTTC	CASSQEETSGRALHNEQFF
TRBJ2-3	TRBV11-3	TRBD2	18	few	TGTGCCAGCAGGCCCGGGACTAGCGGGACCCGACTCACAGATACGCAGTATTTT	CASRPGTSGTRLTDTQYF
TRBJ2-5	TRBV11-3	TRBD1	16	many	TGTGCCAGCAGCTTGCCCGGGACAGGGGGATTAGAGACCCAGTACTTC	CASSLPGTGGLETQYF
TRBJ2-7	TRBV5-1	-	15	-	TGCGCCAGCAGCTTGGCCGGAGGGGCGGCCTACGAGCAGTACTTC	CASSLAGGAAYEQYF
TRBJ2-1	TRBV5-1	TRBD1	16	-	TGCGCCAGCAGCATTCCTACCGGGACAGGGAGAGATGAGCAGTTCTTC	CASSIPTGTGRDEQFF
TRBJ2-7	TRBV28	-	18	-	TGTGCCAGCAGTTTACCTACCAACAGGGTAATGGGGAGCTACGAGCAGTACTTC	CASSLPTNRVMGSYEQYF
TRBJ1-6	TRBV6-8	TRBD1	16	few	TGTGCCAGCAGGACTACAGGGGTGGGGGGTAATTCACCCCTCCACTTT	CASRTTGVGGNSPLHF
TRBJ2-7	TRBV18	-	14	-	TGTGCCAGCTCACCACCGTGGGCTAACTACGAGCAGTACTTC	CASSPPWANYEQYF
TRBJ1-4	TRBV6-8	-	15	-	TGTGCCAGCACCCCACGGGGGGCAACTAATGAAAAACTGTTTTTT	CASTPRGATNEKLFF
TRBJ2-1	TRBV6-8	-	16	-	TGTGCCATCAGTGCTCGAGGGGGGGACATATACAATGAGCAGTTCTTC	CAISARGGDIYNEQFF
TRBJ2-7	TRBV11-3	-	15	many	TGTGCCAGCAGCCGAGGCGGAGGGGTCGGCTACGAGCAGTACTTC	CASSRGGGVGYEQYF
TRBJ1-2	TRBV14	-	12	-	TGTGCCTCTATCTCCGGGGACTATGGCTACACCTTC	CASISGDYGYTF
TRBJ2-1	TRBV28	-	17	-	TGTGCCAGCAGTTATGACCGAGGGGGGGTTTCCTACAATGAGCAGTTCTTC	CASSYDRGGVSYNEQFF
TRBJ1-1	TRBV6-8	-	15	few	TGTGCCAGCAGACAAGACGTGTCAATTCGCACTGAAGCTTTCTTT	CASRQDVSIRTEAFF
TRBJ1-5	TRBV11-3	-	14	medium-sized	TGTGCCAGCAGCTTACGGCAGGGGTATCAGCCCCAGCATTTT	CASSLRQGYQPQHF
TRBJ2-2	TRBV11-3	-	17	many	TGTGCCAGCAGCTCCCCTTTGAGGGGACTGAACACCGGGGAGCTGTTTTTT	CASSSPLRGLNTGELFF
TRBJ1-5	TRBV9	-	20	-	TGTGCCAGCAGCACCCGTAAGGTCCGGGACCGAGGGATCGGGAATCAGCCCCAGCATTTT	CASSTRKVRDRGIGNQPQHF
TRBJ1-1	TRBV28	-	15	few	TGTGCCAGCAGTTTAAGTCAAAGGGGGGACACTGAAGCTTTCTTT	CASSLSQRGDTEAFF
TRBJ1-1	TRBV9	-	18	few	TGTGCCAGCAGCGTCCTCCCGGATTCGGTTCGAGGGGACACTGAAGCTTTCTTT	CASSVLPDSVRGDTEAFF
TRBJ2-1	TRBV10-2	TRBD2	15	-	TGCGCCAGCAGTCCCACGCTAGCGGATTACAATGAGCAGTTCTTC	CASSPTLADYNEQFF
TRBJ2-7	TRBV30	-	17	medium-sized	TGTGCCTGGAGTCACCACGCAACGGGGGGCTCCCCCTACGAGCAGTACTTC	CAWSHHATGGSPYEQYF
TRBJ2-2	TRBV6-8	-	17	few	TGTGCCAGCAGTTACTCGACCGGGAGAAGGTTGCACGGGGAGCTGTTTTTT	CASSYSTGRRLHGELFF
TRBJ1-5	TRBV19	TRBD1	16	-	TGTGCCAGTAGTATTTCACTGGGGACAGCCAATCAGCCCCAGCATTTT	CASSISLGTANQPQHF
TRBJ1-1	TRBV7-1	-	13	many	TGTGCCAGCAGCTTATTAACGGGGTCTGAAGCTTTCTTT	CASSLLTGSEAFF
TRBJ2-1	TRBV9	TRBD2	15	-	TGTGCCAGCAGCGTAGTACCTAGCGGGGTTTATGAGCAGTTCTTC	CASSVVPSGVYEQFF
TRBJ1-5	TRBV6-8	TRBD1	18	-	TGTGCCAGCAGTATCGACAGGGTTGGTATTAGTGGCAATCAGCCCCAGCATTTT	CASSIDRVGISGNQPQHF
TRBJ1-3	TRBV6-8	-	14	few	TGTGCCACCGGGAGGCGGATCTCTGGAAACACCATATATTTT	CATGRRISGNTIYF
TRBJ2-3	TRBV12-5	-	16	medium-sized	TGTGCCAGTTTAACCGGGGCGGTAACTAGCACAGATACGCAGTATTTT	CASLTGAVTSTDTQYF
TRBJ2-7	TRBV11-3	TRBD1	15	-	TGTGCCAGCAGTCCCCGGGACAGTTCCCACTACGAGCAGTACTTC	CASSPRDSSHYEQYF
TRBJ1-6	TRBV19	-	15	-	TGTGCCAGTAGTATACAGGGGCCAGATAATTCACCCCTCCACTTT	CASSIQGPDNSPLHF
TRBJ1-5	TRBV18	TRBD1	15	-	TGTGCCAGCTCACCACTGACAGGGGGAGATCAGCCCCAGCATTTT	CASSPLTGGDQPQHF
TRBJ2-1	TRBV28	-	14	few	TGTGCCAGCAGTCCTCGACAGGTCTACAATGAGCAGTTCTTC	CASSPRQVYNEQFF